The 17 T cell receptor beta chains reported below all come from one sample, sequenced in a study of blood T cell repertoires in COVID-19. TCRdb keeps only in-frame clones here, not all; method: immunoSEQ multiplex PCR. This sample carries 300,000 to 450,000 clones, around 85% of them seen once, and the ten largest clones take 3.5% to 4%. The sequenced sample was peripheral blood. These receptors originate from a woman between 18 and 29 years old with acute or convalescent COVID-19.

The V call is TRBV28, the J call TRBJ1-5; D remains unclear. V was clipped by 7 bases and J by 7 bases, with 11 bases between them. CDR3 length equals 12 residues. Germline V lookup: CDR1 MDHEN, CDR2 SYDVKM. In nucleotides, the CDR3 is TGTGCCAGCATCACCGAGCCCCAGCCCCAGCATTTT. Translated: CASITEPQPQHF.

The chain uses TRBV14 and TRBJ2-2; the D gene is possibly TRBD2 (5 bases). CDR3 length: 15 residues. V lost 1 base and J 3 bases, leaving 9 bases between the germline ends. CDR1 SGHDN and CDR2 FVKESK come from the germline V gene. The CDR3 DNA follows: TGTGCCAGCAGCCAAGGAGGGTCTTACACCGGGGAGCTGTTTTTT. Its protein product is CASSQGGSYTGELFF.

This clone was counted between two and nine times. Other DNA sequences in this specimen translate into the identical CDR3. V gene TRBV9 combines with J gene TRBJ2-3; 9 nucleotides line up with TRBD2. V lost 0 bases and J lost 3; bases outside the gene matches: 5. CDR1 and CDR2 from the germline V gene are SGDLS and YYNGEE. CDR3 length: 16 amino acids. The CDR3 DNA reads as TGTGCCAGCAGCGTAGAGGTAGCGGGGGTAACAGATACGCAGTATTTT. Protein: CASSVEVAGVTDTQYF.

This clone came up once. The chain employs TRBV6-5 and TRBJ1-5, with D unclear. In germline, CDR1 is MNHEY, CDR2 SVGAGI. Trimming removed 5 bases from V and 4 bases from J, with 12 bases in between. The CDR3 is 14 amino acids. CDR3 amino acids: CASSPGIGNQPQHF. Written as DNA, the CDR3 is TGTGCCAGCAGTCCGGGGATAGGAAATCAGCCCCAGCATTTT.

The rearrangement links TRBV19 to TRBJ1-1, with a tentative D call TRBD1 (6 bases). V shed 7 bases and J shed 5 bases, with 20 bases lying between them. The germline CDR1 and CDR2 sequences are LNHDA and SQIVND (reference sequence). The CDR3 has 15 amino acids. CDR3 sequence (DNA): TGTGCCAGTACCCTTGTTATGGCTAGGGGGACTGAAGCTTTCTTT. Its translation is CASTLVMARGTEAFF.

The chain carries TRBV6-2 or TRBV6-3 and TRBJ2-7; D remains unclear. Per germline, CDR1 MNHEY and CDR2 SVGEGT. Trimming removed 0 bases from V and 4 bases from J, with 7 bases in between. The CDR3 totals 13 residues. The CDR3 is CASSYSGFYEQYF. The CDR3 nucleotides are TGTGCCAGCAGTTACTCTGGCTTTTACGAGCAGTACTTC.

The gene calls are TRBV6-2 or TRBV6-3 and TRBJ2-7, with 7 bases identical to TRBD2. The V gene's germline CDR1 is MNHEY and CDR2 SVGEGT. Trimming at V came to 2 bases and at J to 2 bases, leaving 6 bases not matched to a gene. The CDR3 covers 15 residues. The CDR3 DNA reads TGTGCCAGCAGTTACATCGCGGGAGCACCCTACGAGCAGTACTTC. Translation gives CASSYIAGAPYEQYF.

This sequence joins TRBV25-1 and TRBJ1-2, with TRBD1 as a possible D gene (6 bases). From germline, CDR1 is MGHDK and CDR2 SYGVNS. The CDR3 is 13 residues long. Trimming took 5 bases from V and 6 from J, leaving 13 bases between them. The DNA for the CDR3 is TGTGCCAGCAGTCGGAACAGGGAGCATGGCTACACCTTC. This encodes CASSRNREHGYTF.

The genes are TRBV18 and TRBJ2-4, with D perhaps TRBD1 (6 bases). V shed 6 bases and J shed 6 bases, with 9 bases lying between them. CDR1 KGHSH and CDR2 LQKENI come from the germline V gene. The CDR3 contains 12 residues. CDR3 coding DNA: TGTGCCAGCTCCCAACAGGGAAACATTCAGTACTTC. This encodes CASSQQGNIQYF.

The V gene is TRBV28, the J gene TRBJ1-4, with D hard to call. V dropped 6 bases and J dropped 0 bases, with 8 bases sitting between them. Germline CDR1 MDHEN, CDR2 SYDVKM. This CDR3 contains 14 residues. The CDR3 loop reads CASSVFATNEKLFF. As DNA, the CDR3 is TGTGCCAGCAGCGTCTTTGCAACTAATGAAAAACTGTTTTTT.

This chain links TRBV12-3 or TRBV12-4 with TRBJ2-2; TRBD2 aligns across 7 bases. V lost 6 bases, J lost 6 bases, and 4 bases stayed unmatched. The CDR3 sequence is 13 residues long. The CDR3 spells CASRGLIAGELFF. The CDR3 DNA reads TGTGCCAGCAGGGGACTAATCGCCGGGGAGCTGTTTTTT.

V gene TRBV7-9 combines with J gene TRBJ2-3; TRBD2 agrees at 8 bases. There are 16 residues in the CDR3. Germline-derived CDR1 and CDR2 are SEHNR and FQNEAQ (reference sequence). V was clipped by 5 bases and J by 2 bases; unmatched bases: 9. CDR3 region: CASSPRVAGLTDTQYF. The DNA for the CDR3 is TGTGCCAGCAGCCCCAGGGTAGCGGGGCTCACAGATACGCAGTATTTT. The whole variable domain, remainder taken from reference TRBV7-9 and TRBJ2-3, is DTGVSQNPRHKITKRGQNVTFRCDPISEHNRLYWYRQTLGQGPEFLTYFQNEAQLEKSRLLSDRFSAERPKGSFSTLEIQRTEQGDSAMYLCASSPRVAGLTDTQYFGPGTRLTVL.

V usage is TRBV27 and J usage is TRBJ1-5; no clear D. Trimming stripped 0 bases from V and 4 bases from J, with 10 bases between. The germline CDR1 and CDR2 sequences are MNHEY and SMNVEV (reference sequence). This CDR3 comprises 15 residues. Here the CDR3 DNA reads TGTGCCAGCAGTTTATCAAACGCGGATAATCAGCCCCAGCATTTT. Protein sequence: CASSLSNADNQPQHF.

DNA for the CDR3: TGTGCCACCAGCAGACGAAGGGGGAACACTGAAGCTTTCTTT. Amino acids: CATSRRRGNTEAFF. The chain is built from TRBV15 and TRBJ1-1; D possibly corresponds to TRBD1 (5 bases). In germline, CDR1 is LNHNV, CDR2 YYDKDF (reference sequence). V shed 2 bases and J shed 1 base, with 8 bases lying between them. The CDR3 totals 14 residues.

The chain uses TRBV2 and TRBJ1-1; TRBD1 might be the D (6 bases). CDR3 length: 14 amino acids. Deletions cut 5 bases from V and 7 bases from J, with 17 bases between. Germline V CDR1 and CDR2: SNHLY, FYNNEI. CDR3 bases: TGTGCCAGCAGTCTCCAGGGGATCGGGGTTGAAGCTTTCTTT. Encoded protein: CASSLQGIGVEAFF.

The rearrangement uses TRBV5-1 and TRBJ1-6; 10 bases fit TRBD1. This CDR3 comprises 16 residues. In germline, CDR1 is SGHRS, CDR2 YFSETQ. Losses at the gene ends were 0 bases for V and 10 bases for J; bases not matched to a gene: 7. CDR3 bases: TGCGCCAGCAGCTTGGGAAGGGACAGGGGACGGTCACCCCTCCACTTT. This gives the protein CASSLGRDRGRSPLHF.

This chain links TRBV6-5 with TRBJ1-1; possibly TRBD1 for D (6 bases). Germline loops: CDR1 MNHEY, CDR2 SVGAGI. CDR3 length: 12 residues. Trimming took off 8 bases at V and 6 bases at J, with 13 bases between the two ends. CDR3 in DNA: TGTGCCAGCTCTATAGGGGGGGCTGAAGCTTTCTTT. This gives the protein CASSIGGAEAFF.